A single sample gave rise to the 3 T cell receptor beta chains below, sequenced in a study of type 1 regulatory T cells. Their antigens remain unidentified. Each CDR3 protein gets one entry after TCRdb re-called the reads with MiXCR. The repertoire holds 14,000 to 15,000 distinct CDR3 sequences, roughly 13% seen once, with 15% in the top ten. The material sequenced was cultured T cells, either the whole culture or a sorted T cell fraction (not recorded which). All receptors derive from a human donor in good health.

This clonotype was seen repeatedly, ten times or more. This sequence joins TRBV5-1 and TRBJ1-2, with TRBD1 as a possible D gene (5 bases). Germline loops: CDR1 SGHRS, CDR2 YFSETQ. CDR3 length: 15 amino acids. The V end was cut by 0 bases, the J end by 6 bases, with 15 bases between. The CDR3 reads CASSLEGRLMDGYTF. CDR3 DNA sequence: TGCGCCAGCAGCTTGGAGGGACGCCTTATGGATGGCTACACCTTC.

The sample holds a few counts of this clonotype. V gene TRBV20-1 combines with J gene TRBJ2-5; D may be TRBD2 (6 bases). Germline CDR1 and CDR2: DFQATT and SNEGSKA (reference sequence). Trimming took off 5 bases at V and 7 bases at J, with 20 bases between the two ends. The CDR3 runs to 14 residues. The CDR3 DNA is TGCAGTGCTCCGGAGGGAGCGTTCGTAGGGACCCAGTACTTC. Residues: CSAPEGAFVGTQYF.

This clonotype was counted ten times or more. The gene calls are TRBV5-1 and TRBJ2-1, with 14 bases matching TRBD2. The germline CDR1 and CDR2 sequences are SGHRS and YFSETQ. The CDR3 sequence is 14 residues long. Trimming removed 7 bases from V and 3 bases from J; junction bases left unmatched: 0. CDR3 bases: TGCGCCAGCGGGACTAGCGGGAGCTACAATGAGCAGTTCTTC. This sequence encodes CASGTSGSYNEQFF.